The next 25 T cell receptor beta chains were all read from a single sample in a study of shared clonotypes between healthy human individuals. Clones were sequenced by immunoSEQ multiplex PCR, and TCRdb holds only the in-frame ones, with some missing. The table includes more than 550,000 clones, roughly 72% detected once. What was sequenced was memory CD4+ T cells sorted from blood. As for subset: CD45RA-negative fraction. The source is a woman aged 25 to 39 in good health.

This sequence joins TRBV29-1 and TRBJ2-7, with 7 positions matching TRBD1. Germline V gene lookup returns CDR1 SQVTM and CDR2 ANQGSEA. The CDR3 is made up of 14 amino acids. The V segment lost 7 bases and the J segment 0 bases; nucleotides outside the gene matches: 9. The chain's CDR3 is CSALDRSSSYEQYF. The DNA of the CDR3 is TGCAGCGCTTTGGACAGGTCGAGCTCCTACGAGCAGTACTTC.

The chain carries TRBV11-3 and TRBJ1-1, with TRBD1 matching over 10 bases. CDR3 length: 14 amino acids. The V segment lost 3 bases and the J segment 5 bases; nucleotides outside the gene matches: 3. Germline lookup yields CDR1 SGHNT and CDR2 YENEEA. The CDR3 DNA reads as TGTGCCAGCAGCTTGACAGGGGGCAGGACTGAAGCTTTCTTT. Its protein product is CASSLTGGRTEAFF.

The chain joins TRBV7-2 to TRBJ2-7; 7 nucleotides match TRBD2. V was pared by 3 bases and J by 5 bases, with 4 bases of the junction left unmatched. This CDR3 has 13 residues. Germline CDR1 is SGHTA and CDR2 is FQGNSA. The CDR3 coding sequence is TGTGCCAGCAGCTTGCAGCGGGACCACGAGCAGTACTTC. The encoded protein is CASSLQRDHEQYF.

This chain links TRBV28 with TRBJ2-1; the match to TRBD1 covers 7 bases. Trimming at V came to 2 bases and at J to 4 bases, leaving 8 bases not matched to a gene. There are 16 residues in the CDR3. CDR1 MDHEN and CDR2 SYDVKM come from the germline V gene. The CDR3 coding sequence is TGTGCCAGCAGTTTAAAACAGGGGACGGTTTACAATGAGCAGTTCTTC. It is translated as CASSLKQGTVYNEQFF.

This rearrangement joins TRBV4-1 to TRBJ1-2, with 7 bases fitting TRBD1. V lost 0 bases to trimming and J lost 8 bases; unmatched junction nucleotides: 6. The V gene's germline CDR1 is MGHRA and CDR2 YSYEKL. CDR3 length: 14 amino acids. The CDR3 bases are TGCGCCAGCAGCCAAGAGGTGACAGGGAGAGGCTACACCTTC. Its translation: CASSQEVTGRGYTF.

The chain combines TRBV14 with TRBJ2-1, with 8 bases lining up with TRBD1. The CDR3 has 17 amino acids. V shed 3 bases and J 3 bases; nucleotides not matched to a gene: 10. Germline V gives CDR1 SGHDN, CDR2 FVKESK. CDR3 residues: CASSHGWTGNLYNEQFF. The CDR3 DNA sequence: TGTGCCAGCAGCCACGGGTGGACAGGGAATCTCTACAATGAGCAGTTCTTC.

The chain carries TRBV10-3 and TRBJ1-1; D unresolved. The germline gives CDR1 ENHRY, CDR2 SYGVKD. This CDR3 has 13 amino acids. V gave up 6 bases and J gave up 5 bases, with 13 bases separating them. CDR3 nucleotide sequence: TGTGCCATCAGCGGACCCCCGGGAACTGAAGCTTTCTTT. This sequence encodes CAISGPPGTEAFF.

The chain has TRBV5-8 and TRBJ2-5; 7 bases align to TRBD1. In germline, CDR1 is SGHTS, CDR2 YDEGEE. The CDR3 contains 13 residues. Trimming removed 4 bases from V and 2 bases from J; junction bases left unmatched: 2. CDR3 region: CASSRGQQETQYF. CDR3 in DNA: TGTGCCAGCAGCCGGGGACAGCAAGAGACCCAGTACTTC.

This clone has a handful of counts. V gene TRBV7-7 combines with J gene TRBJ2-3; 7 positions match TRBD2. Per germline, CDR1 SSHAT and CDR2 FNYEAQ (reference sequence). This CDR3 has 15 amino acids. V lost 2 bases and J lost 3; bases outside the gene matches: 5. The CDR3, as DNA: TGTGCCAGCAGCTTAAATACGGGAGGTACAGATACGCAGTATTTT. It specifies CASSLNTGGTDTQYF. Combining the CDR3 with reference TRBV7-7 and TRBJ2-3 gives the whole variable domain GAGVSQSPRYKVTKRGQDVTLRCDPISSHATLYWYQQALGQGPEFLTYFNYEAQPDKSGLPSDRFSAERPEGSISTLTIQRTEQRDSAMYRCASSLNTGGTDTQYFGPGTRLTVL.

Details on this clone: Other nucleotide sequences from this sample produce the same CDR3. This chain links TRBV6-5 with TRBJ2-1; no definite D call. The CDR3 loop spans 13 amino acids. With 2 bases removed from V and 9 bases from J, the gap between germline ends came to 11 bases. CDR1 and CDR2 (germline): MNHEY, SVGAGI. The CDR3: CASSYEGGSEQFF. CDR3 nucleotides: TGTGCCAGCAGTTACGAAGGCGGCTCTGAGCAGTTCTTC.

The genes are TRBV5-1 and TRBJ2-3; perhaps TRBD2 as D (5 bases). V lost 6 bases to trimming and J lost 2 bases, with 13 bases between them. The CDR3 is made up of 14 amino acids. Germline loops: CDR1 SGHRS, CDR2 YFSETQ. CDR3 amino acids: CASKGSGDTDTQYF. The CDR3 DNA reads as TGCGCCAGCAAGGGATCCGGGGACACAGATACGCAGTATTTT.

The chain recombines TRBV10-3 with TRBJ1-1, with D maybe TRBD1 (6 bases). Trimming stripped 4 bases from V and 6 bases from J, with 18 bases between. Germline V gene lookup returns CDR1 ENHRY and CDR2 SYGVKD. This CDR3 is built from 15 residues. CDR3: CAISAPPGQRPEAFF. CDR3 nucleotide sequence: TGTGCCATCAGTGCTCCCCCGGGACAACGACCTGAAGCTTTCTTT.

The rearrangement links TRBV18 to TRBJ2-7; 8 bases fit TRBD2. The CDR3 length is 15 residues. Germline lookup yields CDR1 KGHSH and CDR2 LQKENI. V lost 0 bases, J lost 3 bases, and 4 bases stayed unmatched. In nucleotides, the CDR3 is TGTGCCAGCTCACCACCCGCTAGCGGGTACTACGAGCAGTACTTC. Translating gives CASSPPASGYYEQYF.

With respect to this clone: This likely came from a read error, as a far larger clone is one base away. The chain couples TRBV10-3 to TRBJ1-5, with no clear D. Germline loops: CDR1 ENHRY, CDR2 SYGVKD. This CDR3 spans 16 amino acids. With 0 bases removed from V and 7 bases from J, the gap between germline ends came to 16 bases. The CDR3 nucleotides read TGTGCCATCAGTGAGTCGTTGAACATGATAAAGCAGCCCCAGCATTTT. Residues: CAISESLNMIKQPQHF.

The genes are TRBV5-4 and TRBJ2-3, with 9 bases that match TRBD1. The CDR3 extends over 16 amino acids. Losses at the gene ends were 4 bases for V and 0 bases for J; bases not matched to a gene: 6. Looked up from germline, CDR1 is SGHNT and CDR2 is YYREEE (reference sequence). The CDR3, as DNA: TGTGCCAGCAGCCAAGGGACAGGGTCTAGCACAGATACGCAGTATTTT. Translating it yields CASSQGTGSSTDTQYF.

Here the CDR3 reads CASSSHGGLNYGYTF. CDR3 nucleotide sequence: TGTGCCAGCAGCTCCCACGGGGGCCTCAACTATGGCTACACCTTC. The chain joins TRBV7-2 to TRBJ1-2; D might be TRBD1 (6 bases). V gave up 4 bases and J gave up 2 bases, with 14 bases separating them. Germline V gives CDR1 SGHTA, CDR2 FQGNSA. This CDR3 comprises 15 residues.

The V call is TRBV19, the J call TRBJ2-7; TRBD2 matches at 11 bases. Losses at the gene ends were 11 bases for V and 0 bases for J; bases not matched to a gene: 9. Germline V CDR1 and CDR2: LNHDA, SQIVND (reference sequence). This CDR3 is 15 amino acids long. The CDR3 DNA sequence: TGTGCCCTTGCCAGGACTAGCGGGTTCTCCTACGAGCAGTACTTC. Protein: CALARTSGFSYEQYF.

This clone has only one observation. This sequence joins TRBV5-5 and TRBJ2-3, with D possibly matching TRBD2 (5 bases). Per the germline V gene, CDR1 is SGHKS and CDR2 is YYEKEE (reference sequence). Trimming removed 5 bases at V and 1 base at J, with 11 bases between. The CDR3 is 14 residues long. The CDR3, as DNA: TGTGCCAGCAGACTGAGGGATGGCACAGATACGCAGTATTTT. Protein product: CASRLRDGTDTQYF.

At least ten counts were recorded for this clone. Other DNA sequences in this sample translate to the same CDR3. CDR3: CASSWGTATGELFF. CDR3 coding DNA: TGCGCCAGCAGCTGGGGGACGGCTACCGGGGAGCTGTTTTTT. This chain connects TRBV5-1 to TRBJ2-2; D may match TRBD1 or TRBD2 (5 bases each). The V end was cut by 3 bases, the J end by 5 bases, with 11 bases between. CDR3 length equals 14 residues. Germline-derived CDR1 and CDR2 are SGHRS and YFSETQ.

The rearrangement uses TRBV7-6 and TRBJ2-5; D is ambiguous. In germline, CDR1 is SGHVS, CDR2 FNYEAQ. CDR3 size: 13 residues. Trimming removed 4 bases at V and 4 bases at J, with 10 bases between. The CDR3 coding sequence is TGTGCCAGCAGCTCCCAACCGTCAGAGACCCAGTACTTC. Amino acids: CASSSQPSETQYF.

The table lists this clone with a few counts. The rearrangement uses TRBV30 and TRBJ2-5, with D unresolved. Gene TRBJ2-7 matches the end of the DNA better, so the J call may be wrong. This CDR3 is built from 15 residues. CDR1 is GTSNPN and CDR2 is SVGIG in the germline V gene (reference sequence). CDR3 DNA sequence: TGTGCCTGGAGTGGGGTCGGTCGGAACTCCTACGAGCAGTACTTC. Amino acids: CAWSGVGRNSYEQYF.

The genes are TRBV4-1 and TRBJ2-5; D might be TRBD1 (6 bases). Germline V CDR1 and CDR2: MGHRA, YSYEKL. CDR3 length: 14 residues. V was shortened by 1 base and J by 4 bases, with 10 bases between the two germline ends. CDR3 DNA sequence: TGCGCCAGCAGCCAAGGAGCAGGGGTAGAGACCCAGTACTTC. Translating gives CASSQGAGVETQYF.

The CDR3 bases are TGCGCCAGCAGCTTGGCCGTTGGCGGCCCCACGGATGAGCAGTTCTTC. It is translated as CASSLAVGGPTDEQFF. The gene calls are TRBV5-1 and TRBJ2-1; no reliable D call. This CDR3 has 16 residues. Germline lookup yields CDR1 SGHRS and CDR2 YFSETQ. V shed 0 bases and J shed 8 bases, with 18 bases lying between them.

This sequence joins TRBV28 and TRBJ2-7; 8 bases align to TRBD1. V was pared by 6 bases and J by 4 bases, with 11 bases of the junction left unmatched. The CDR3 length is 15 residues. CDR1 and CDR2 from the germline V gene are MDHEN and SYDVKM. Here the CDR3 reads CASSPPGQAWYEQYF. The CDR3 DNA reads as TGTGCCAGCAGCCCCCCGGGACAGGCTTGGTACGAGCAGTACTTC.

The gene calls are TRBV21-1 and TRBJ1-2. TRBV21-1 is shown as a pseudogene. This CDR3 region has 15 residues. In DNA, the CDR3 is TGTGCCAGCAGCACGCACGGGATTCTTAACTATGGCTACACCTTC. Translation: CASSTHGILNYGYTF.